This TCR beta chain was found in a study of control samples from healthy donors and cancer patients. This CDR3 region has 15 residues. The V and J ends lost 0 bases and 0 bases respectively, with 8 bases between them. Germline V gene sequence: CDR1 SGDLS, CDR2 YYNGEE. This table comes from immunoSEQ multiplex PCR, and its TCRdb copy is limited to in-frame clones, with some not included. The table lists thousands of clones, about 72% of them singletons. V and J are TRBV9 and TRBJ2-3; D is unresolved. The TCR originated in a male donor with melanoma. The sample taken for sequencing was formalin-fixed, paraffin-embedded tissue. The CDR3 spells CASSVGVDSTDTQYF. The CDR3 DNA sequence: TGTGCCAGCAGCGTAGGGGTGGATAGCACAGATACGCAGTATTTT.